This T cell receptor (beta chain) was recovered during a study of blood T cell repertoires in COVID-19. Looking at the study overall: Donors in the United States, Italy and Spain gave samples during acute or convalescent COVID-19. T cells, B-cell-depleted T cells, or PBMCs supplied cDNA or gDNA.

Study processing details: Quantification of nucleated cells was approximated via reference gene primer amplification. The protocol was immunoSEQ multiplex PCR, while the TCRdb copy is restricted to in-frame clones and leaves out a portion. The V and J calls and clone size come from that table; D and trimming were worked out from the DNA. The sample shows approximately 260,000 clones, around nine tenths of them seen only once. After removal of 0 bases from V and 5 bases from J, the junction contained 2 bases not matched to a gene. The germline CDR1 and CDR2 sequences are GTSNPN and SVGIG (reference sequence). CDR3 size: 13 residues.

V and J are TRBV30 and TRBJ1-1, with 8 bases aligning to TRBD1. This TCR was recovered from a man aged 45-65 years with acute or convalescent COVID-19. What was sequenced was peripheral blood. CDR3 bases: TGTGCCTGGAGTGTCAGGGGGCGGACTGAAGCTTTCTTT. Translation: CAWSVRGRTEAFF.